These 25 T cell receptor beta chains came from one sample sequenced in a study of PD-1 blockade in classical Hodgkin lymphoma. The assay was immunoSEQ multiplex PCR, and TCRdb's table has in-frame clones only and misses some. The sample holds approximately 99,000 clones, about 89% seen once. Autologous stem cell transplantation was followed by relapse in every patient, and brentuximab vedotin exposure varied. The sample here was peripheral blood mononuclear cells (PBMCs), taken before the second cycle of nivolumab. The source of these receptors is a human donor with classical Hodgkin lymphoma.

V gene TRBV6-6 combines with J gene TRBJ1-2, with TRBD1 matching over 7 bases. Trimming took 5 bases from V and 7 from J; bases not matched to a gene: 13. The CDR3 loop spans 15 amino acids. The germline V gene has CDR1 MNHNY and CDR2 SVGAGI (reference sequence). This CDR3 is CASSTGAMDESGYTF. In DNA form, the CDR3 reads TGTGCCAGCAGTACAGGGGCCATGGACGAGTCTGGCTACACCTTC.

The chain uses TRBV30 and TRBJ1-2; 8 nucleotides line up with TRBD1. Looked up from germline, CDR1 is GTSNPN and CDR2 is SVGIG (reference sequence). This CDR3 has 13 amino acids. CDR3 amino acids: CAGTYGQGYGYTF. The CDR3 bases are TGTGCGGGGACGTACGGACAGGGCTATGGCTACACCTTC.

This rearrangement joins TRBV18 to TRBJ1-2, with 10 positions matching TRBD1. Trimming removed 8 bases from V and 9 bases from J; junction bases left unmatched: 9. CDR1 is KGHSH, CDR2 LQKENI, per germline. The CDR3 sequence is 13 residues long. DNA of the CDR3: TGTGCCAGCCGTCCCGGACAGGGGGGACGCTACACCTTC. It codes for CASRPGQGGRYTF.

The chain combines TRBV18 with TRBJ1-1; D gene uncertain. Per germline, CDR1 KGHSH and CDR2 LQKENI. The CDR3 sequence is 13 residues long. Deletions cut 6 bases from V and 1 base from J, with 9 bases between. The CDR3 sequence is CASSEQPNTEAFF. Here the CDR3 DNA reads TGTGCCAGCTCGGAACAGCCGAACACTGAAGCTTTCTTT.

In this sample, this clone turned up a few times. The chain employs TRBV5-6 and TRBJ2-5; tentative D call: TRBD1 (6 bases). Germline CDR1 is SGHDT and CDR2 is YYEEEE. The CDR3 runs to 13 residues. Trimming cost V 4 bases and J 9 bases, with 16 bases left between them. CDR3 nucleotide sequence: TGTGCCAGCAGCCCGGGACACCCAGGGGCCCAGTACTTC. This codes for CASSPGHPGAQYF.

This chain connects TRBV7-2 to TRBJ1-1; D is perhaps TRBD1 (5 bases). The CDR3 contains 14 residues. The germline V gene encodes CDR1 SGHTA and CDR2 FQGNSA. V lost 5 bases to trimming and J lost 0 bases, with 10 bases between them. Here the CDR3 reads CASSPGPLNTEAFF. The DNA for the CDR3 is TGTGCCAGCAGCCCGGGACCGCTGAACACTGAAGCTTTCTTT.

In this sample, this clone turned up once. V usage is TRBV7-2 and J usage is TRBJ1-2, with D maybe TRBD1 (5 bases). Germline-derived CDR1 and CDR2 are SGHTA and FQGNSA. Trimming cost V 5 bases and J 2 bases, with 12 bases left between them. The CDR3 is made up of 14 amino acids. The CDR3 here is CASSPSDKNYGYTF. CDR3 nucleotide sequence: TGTGCCAGCAGCCCATCGGACAAGAACTATGGCTACACCTTC.

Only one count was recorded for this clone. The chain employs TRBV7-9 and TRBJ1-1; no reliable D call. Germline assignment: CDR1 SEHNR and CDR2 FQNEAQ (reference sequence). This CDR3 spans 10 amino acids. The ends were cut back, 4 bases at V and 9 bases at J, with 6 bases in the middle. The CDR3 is CASSSVQAFF. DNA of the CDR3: TGTGCCAGCAGCTCTGTGCAAGCTTTCTTT.

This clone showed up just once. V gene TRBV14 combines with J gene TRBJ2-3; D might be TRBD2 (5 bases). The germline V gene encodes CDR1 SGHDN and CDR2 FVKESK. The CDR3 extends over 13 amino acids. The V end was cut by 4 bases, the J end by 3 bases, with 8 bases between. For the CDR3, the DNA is TGTGCCAGCAGCCTGAGGGTGACAGATACGCAGTATTTT. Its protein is CASSLRVTDTQYF.

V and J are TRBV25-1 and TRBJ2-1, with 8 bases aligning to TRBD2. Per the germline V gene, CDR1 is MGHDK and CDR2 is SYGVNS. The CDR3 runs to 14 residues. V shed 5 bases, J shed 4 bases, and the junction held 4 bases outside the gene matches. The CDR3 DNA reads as TGTGCCAGCAGTACTACTAGCGGATACAATGAGCAGTTCTTC. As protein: CASSTTSGYNEQFF.

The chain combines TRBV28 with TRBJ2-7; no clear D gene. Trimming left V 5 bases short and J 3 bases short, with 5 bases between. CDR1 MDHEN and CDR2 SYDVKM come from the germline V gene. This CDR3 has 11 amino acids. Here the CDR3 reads CASSTNYEQYF. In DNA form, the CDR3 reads TGTGCCAGCAGTACAAACTACGAGCAGTACTTC.

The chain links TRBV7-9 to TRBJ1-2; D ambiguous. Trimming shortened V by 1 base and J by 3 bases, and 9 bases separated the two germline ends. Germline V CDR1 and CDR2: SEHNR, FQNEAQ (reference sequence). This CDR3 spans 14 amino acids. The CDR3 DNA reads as TGTGCCAGCAGCTTAGTGAGCGACCACTATGGCTACACCTTC. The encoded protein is CASSLVSDHYGYTF. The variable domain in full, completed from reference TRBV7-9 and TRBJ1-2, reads DTGVSQNPRHKITKRGQNVTFRCDPISEHNRLYWYRQTLGQGPEFLTYFQNEAQLEKSRLLSDRFSAERPKGSFSTLEIQRTEQGDSAMYLCASSLVSDHYGYTFGSGTRLTVV.

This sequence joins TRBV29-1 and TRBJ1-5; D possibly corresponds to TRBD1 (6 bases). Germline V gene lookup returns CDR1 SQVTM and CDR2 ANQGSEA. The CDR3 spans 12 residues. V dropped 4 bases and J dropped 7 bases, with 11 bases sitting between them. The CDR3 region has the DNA TGCAGCGTTGCACAGGGTGGGCAGCCCCAGCATTTT. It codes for CSVAQGGQPQHF.

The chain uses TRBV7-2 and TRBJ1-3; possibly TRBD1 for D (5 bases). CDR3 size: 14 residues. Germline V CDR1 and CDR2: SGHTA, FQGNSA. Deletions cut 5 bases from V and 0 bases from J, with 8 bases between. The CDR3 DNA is TGTGCCAGCAGCGTAGGGGTCTCTGGAAACACCATATATTTT. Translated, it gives CASSVGVSGNTIYF.

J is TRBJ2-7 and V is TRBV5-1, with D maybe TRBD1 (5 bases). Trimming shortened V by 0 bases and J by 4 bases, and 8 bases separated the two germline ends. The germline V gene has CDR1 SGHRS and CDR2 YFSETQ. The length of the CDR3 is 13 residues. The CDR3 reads CASSLGGPYEQYF. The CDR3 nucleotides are TGCGCCAGCAGCTTGGGGGGCCCTTACGAGCAGTACTTC.

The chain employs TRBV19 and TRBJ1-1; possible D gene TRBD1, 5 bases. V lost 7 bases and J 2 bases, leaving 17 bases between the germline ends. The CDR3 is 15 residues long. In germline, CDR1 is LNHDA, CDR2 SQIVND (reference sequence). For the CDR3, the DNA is TGTGCCAGTACCCTTGGACATGCCTCTAACACTGAAGCTTTCTTT. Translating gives CASTLGHASNTEAFF.

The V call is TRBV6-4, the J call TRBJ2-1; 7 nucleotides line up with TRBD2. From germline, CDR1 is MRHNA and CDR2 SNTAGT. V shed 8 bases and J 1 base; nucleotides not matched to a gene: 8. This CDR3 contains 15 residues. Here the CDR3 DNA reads TGTGCCAGCGGGGTGTTCGGGGGGTCCTACAATGAGCAGTTCTTC. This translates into CASGVFGGSYNEQFF.

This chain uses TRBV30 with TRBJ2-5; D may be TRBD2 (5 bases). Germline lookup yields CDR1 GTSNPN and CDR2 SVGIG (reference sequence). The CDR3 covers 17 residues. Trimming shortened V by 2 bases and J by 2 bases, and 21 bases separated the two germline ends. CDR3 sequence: CAWSRYPRTGLQETQYF. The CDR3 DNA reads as TGTGCCTGGAGTCGCTATCCTAGGACTGGCCTTCAAGAGACCCAGTACTTC.

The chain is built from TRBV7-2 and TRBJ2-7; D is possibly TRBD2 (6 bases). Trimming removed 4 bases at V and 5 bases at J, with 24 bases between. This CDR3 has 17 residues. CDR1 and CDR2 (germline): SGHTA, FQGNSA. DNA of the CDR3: TGTGCCAGCAGCTCAGGAAGTCCCGTGACTAGTTTCCACGAGCAGTACTTC. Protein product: CASSSGSPVTSFHEQYF.

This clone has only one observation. The CDR3 loop is CASSWIGPVRTYNEQFF. DNA for the CDR3: TGCGCCAGCAGCTGGATTGGACCGGTAAGGACTTACAATGAGCAGTTCTTC. The chain has TRBV5-1 and TRBJ2-1, with D possibly TRBD2 on 5 matching bases. Trimming took 3 bases from V and 4 from J, leaving 20 bases between them. CDR1 and CDR2 from the germline V gene are SGHRS and YFSETQ. The CDR3 spans 17 residues. The full variable domain, its missing parts supplied by reference TRBV5-1 and TRBJ2-1, is KAGVTQTPRYLIKTRGQQVTLSCSPISGHRSVSWYQQTPGQGLQFLFEYFSETQRNKGNFPGRFSGRQFSNSRSEMNVSTLELGDSALYLCASSWIGPVRTYNEQFFGPGTRLTVL.

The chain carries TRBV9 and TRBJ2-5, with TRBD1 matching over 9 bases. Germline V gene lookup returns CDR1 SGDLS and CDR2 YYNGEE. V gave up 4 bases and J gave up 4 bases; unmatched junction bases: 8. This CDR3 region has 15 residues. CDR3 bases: TGTGCCAGCAGCACAGGGGGACAGGGAAGAGAGACCCAGTACTTC. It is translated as CASSTGGQGRETQYF.

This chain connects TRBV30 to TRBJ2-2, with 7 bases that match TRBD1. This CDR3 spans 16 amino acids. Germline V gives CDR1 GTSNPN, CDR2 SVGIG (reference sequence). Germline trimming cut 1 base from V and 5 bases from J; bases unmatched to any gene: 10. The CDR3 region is CAWSDDRAYSTGELFF. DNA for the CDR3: TGTGCCTGGAGTGATGACAGGGCTTACTCGACCGGGGAGCTGTTTTTT.

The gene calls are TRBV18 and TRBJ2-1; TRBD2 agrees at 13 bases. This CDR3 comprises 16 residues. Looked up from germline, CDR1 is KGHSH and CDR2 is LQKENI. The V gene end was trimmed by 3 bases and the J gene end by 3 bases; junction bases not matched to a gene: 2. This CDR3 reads CASSPGLAGDYNEQFF. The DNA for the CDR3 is TGTGCCAGCTCACCCGGACTAGCGGGAGACTACAATGAGCAGTTCTTC.

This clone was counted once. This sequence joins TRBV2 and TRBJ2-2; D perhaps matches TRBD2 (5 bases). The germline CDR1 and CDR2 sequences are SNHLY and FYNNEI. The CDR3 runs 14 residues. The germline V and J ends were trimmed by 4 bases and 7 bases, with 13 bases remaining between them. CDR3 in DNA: TGTGCCAGCAGTGGCACTGCACGGGACGGGGAGCTGTTTTTT. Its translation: CASSGTARDGELFF. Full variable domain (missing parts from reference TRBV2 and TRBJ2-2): EPEVTQTPSHQVTQMGQEVILRCVPISNHLYFYWYRQILGQKVEFLVSFYNNEISEKSEIFDDQFSVERPDGSNFTLKIRSTKLEDSAMYFCASSGTARDGELFFGEGSRLTVL.

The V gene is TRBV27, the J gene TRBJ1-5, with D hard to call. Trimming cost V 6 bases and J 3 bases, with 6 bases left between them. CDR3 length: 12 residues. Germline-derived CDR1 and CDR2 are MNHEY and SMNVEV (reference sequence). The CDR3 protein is CASRTNNQPQHF. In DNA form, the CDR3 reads TGTGCCAGCAGGACAAACAATCAGCCCCAGCATTTT.